This TCR beta chain was sequenced for a study of blood T cell repertoires in COVID-19. Study background: Acute and convalescent COVID-19 specimens originated in the United States, Italy and Spain.

Clones were sequenced by immunoSEQ multiplex PCR, and TCRdb holds only the in-frame ones, with some missing. The sample lists 100,000 to 120,000 clones, 70% to 90% occurring once. The CDR3 runs to 22 residues. Germline CDR1 reads MDHEN; CDR2 reads SYDVKM. V trimming: 9 bases; J trimming: 4 bases; junction bases outside the gene matches: 24. The sequenced material came from peripheral blood. The chain combines TRBV28 with TRBJ2-1; TRBD2 matches at 16 bases. This clonotype originated in a woman aged 50 to 60 with acute or convalescent COVID-19. The CDR3 reads CASTFPRQEGTSGRGGYNEQFF. For the CDR3, the DNA is TGTGCCAGTACCTTTCCCCGGCAGGAGGGGACTAGCGGGAGGGGGGGTTACAATGAGCAGTTCTTC.